The next 3 T cell receptor beta chains were all read from a single sample in a study of CD8 T cells in ankylosing spondylitis. One entry per CDR3 protein, called by TCRdb with MiXCR from the 5' RACE reads. The sample includes about 330,000 distinct CDR3 sequences, around 8% of them seen just once. These receptors lack a known antigen. The study's findings and limits: Seemingly distinctive of ankylosing spondylitis blood was a TCR beta motif formed by eight highly homologous variants.

Specimen: blood, either unsorted or a sorted T cell fraction (not recorded which). The receptors come from a male donor with ankylosing spondylitis.

The sample holds a few counts of this clonotype. This chain links TRBV29-1 with TRBJ2-1, with D tentatively TRBD1 (5 bases). The CDR3 is 12 amino acids. The germline CDR1 and CDR2 sequences are SQVTM and ANQGSEA. The CDR3 DNA sequence: TGCGGCGGTGGGGCGGTCTACAATGAGCAGTTCTTC. This codes for CGGGAVYNEQFF.

This clonotype turned up a few times. The genes are TRBV28 and TRBJ2-7; D gene ambiguous. V was pared by 5 bases and J by 3 bases, with 5 bases between. The CDR3 sequence is 11 residues long. Germline CDR1 is MDHEN and CDR2 is SYDVKM. The CDR3 here is CASSNNYEQYF. DNA for the CDR3: TGTGCCAGCAGTAACAACTACGAGCAGTACTTC.

This rearrangement joins TRBV9 to TRBJ2-1, with 13 bases lining up with TRBD2. CDR3 size: 16 residues. V lost 4 bases, J lost 6 bases, and 7 bases stayed unmatched. Germline V lookup: CDR1 SGDLS, CDR2 YYNGEE. CDR3 sequence: CASSRGLAGVSNEQFF. The CDR3 coding sequence is TGTGCCAGCAGCCGCGGACTAGCGGGAGTGAGCAATGAGCAGTTCTTC. The whole variable domain, remainder taken from reference TRBV9 and TRBJ2-1, is DSGVTQTPKHLITATGQRVTLRCSPRSGDLSVYWYQQSLDQGLQFLIQYYNGEERAKGNILERFSAQQFPDLHSELNLSSLELGDSALYFCASSRGLAGVSNEQFFGPGTRLTVL.